These 2 T cell receptor beta chains came from one sample sequenced in a study of CD8 T cells in ankylosing spondylitis. One entry per CDR3 protein, called by TCRdb with MiXCR from the 5' RACE reads. The table shows about 450,000 distinct CDR3 sequences, with roughly 26% occurring only once. Study-wide results and caveats: Among TCR beta sequences, a motif of eight or nine highly homologous variants appeared characteristic of ankylosing spondylitis blood.

The antigens these receptors bind are not known. Sequencing was done on a sample of blood, either unsorted or a sorted T cell fraction (not recorded which). The receptors shown here come from a male donor with ankylosing spondylitis.

This chain uses TRBV10-1 with TRBJ2-2; 7 bases align to TRBD2. The germline V gene has CDR1 WNHNN and CDR2 SYGVQD (reference sequence). Unmatched junction bases numbered 6, after V lost 1 base and J lost 1 base. The CDR3 is 17 residues long. Here the CDR3 reads CASSELLPSGNTGELFF. CDR3 nucleotides: TGCGCCAGCAGTGAGTTATTACCTAGCGGGAACACCGGGGAGCTGTTTTTT.

This clonotype was counted many times. This chain joins TRBV5-1 and TRBJ1-2; D is unresolved. This CDR3 region has 13 residues. Germline CDR1 is SGHRS and CDR2 is YFSETQ. Trimming pared 0 bases from V and 4 bases from J, leaving 7 bases between. CDR3 bases: TGCGCCAGCAGCTTGGCCGCCAGCTATGGCTACACCTTC. Amino acids: CASSLAASYGYTF.